This is a list of T cell receptor beta chains from one sample in a study of early T cells in non-severe SARS-CoV-2 infection. Each CDR3 protein is one row after TCRdb ran MiXCR on the 5' RACE reads. The sample contains approximately 57,000 distinct CDR3 sequences, 9.5% to 15% of which appear only once. Sequencing used whole blood. The receptors were gathered from an adult who was a healthcare worker with PCR-confirmed SARS-CoV-2 infection or an uninfected control (not recorded which). CDR3s include the opening cysteine and the closing phenylalanine or tryptophan. D genes are given only for firm matches. For some rows the clone size is stated as once, few or many, or as a class when expanded; others skip it.

v_gene	j_gene	abundance	d_gene	CDR3aa	CDR3nt
TRBV20-1	TRBJ2-3	few	.	CSATWGRGASDTQYF	TGCAGTGCTACCTGGGGGCGAGGGGCCTCTGATACGCAGTATTTT
TRBV3-1	TRBJ1-1	many	.	CASSRKTIPGPAFF	TGTGCCAGCAGCAGGAAGACCATACCCGGACCAGCTTTCTTT
TRBV20-1	TRBJ2-5	.	.	CSHRYQETQYF	TGCAGCCATCGATACCAAGAGACCCAGTACTTC
TRBV18	TRBJ2-7	.	.	CASSPDYQKTYEQYF	TGTGCCAGCTCCCCCGACTATCAAAAGACCTACGAGCAGTACTTC
TRBV10-3	TRBJ1-2	few	.	CAITPTGNTYGYTF	TGTGCCATCACTCCGACAGGCAATACCTATGGCTACACCTTC
TRBV6-2/TRBV6-3	TRBJ2-7	few	.	CASRDFYEQYF	TGTGCCAGCAGGGATTTCTACGAGCAGTACTTC
TRBV5-1	TRBJ1-5	few	TRBD1	CASSLTGTESNQPQHF	TGCGCCAGCAGCTTGACCGGGACAGAAAGCAATCAGCCCCAGCATTTT
TRBV20-1	TRBJ1-5	.	.	CSAFQGRSGNQPQHF	TGCAGTGCTTTCCAGGGGAGGAGTGGCAATCAGCCCCAGCATTTT
TRBV28	TRBJ2-1	.	.	CASSMINEQFF	TGTGCCAGCAGCATGATCAATGAGCAGTTCTTC
TRBV7-8	TRBJ2-7	many	TRBD2	CASSSRTSGYEQYF	TGTGCCAGCAGCTCTCGGACTAGTGGCTACGAGCAGTACTTC
TRBV29-1	TRBJ1-2	few	.	CSVEDSGQTFGF	TGCAGCGTTGAAGATAGCGGTCAGACCTTCGGCTTC
TRBV6-6	TRBJ2-4	.	.	CASRGTVQNIQYF	TGTGCCAGCAGGGGGACGGTTCAAAACATTCAGTACTTC
TRBV2	TRBJ2-2	few	.	CASRWGATGELFF	TGTGCCAGCAGGTGGGGGGCCACCGGGGAGCTGTTTTTT
TRBV7-6	TRBJ1-2	many	TRBD1	CASSLTGGNGYTF	TGTGCCAGCAGCTTAACAGGGGGGAATGGCTACACCTTC
TRBV27	TRBJ1-2	.	.	CASSFRGNYGYTF	TGTGCCAGCAGTTTCAGGGGTAACTATGGCTACACCTTC
TRBV5-6	TRBJ2-7	.	.	CASSLVFRSSSYEQYF	TGTGCCAGCAGCCTCGTTTTTCGGTCGAGCTCCTACGAGCAGTACTTC
TRBV4-1	TRBJ2-7	few	.	CASSLLPTSEQYF	TGCGCCAGCAGCCTTTTACCCACTAGCGAGCAGTACTTC
TRBV15	TRBJ2-3	.	.	CATSRDPAGPLSTDTQYF	TGTGCCACCAGCAGAGATCCGGCGGGACCCCTGAGCACAGATACGCAGTATTTT
TRBV19	TRBJ1-5	.	.	CASSQTGGLSNQPQHF	TGTGCCAGTAGCCAAACGGGGGGCCTCAGCAATCAGCCCCAGCATTTT
TRBV29-1	TRBJ1-1	once	.	CSGGGMNTEAFF	TGCAGCGGTGGGGGTATGAACACTGAAGCTTTCTTT
TRBV5-1	TRBJ2-1	few	.	CASSPRGGPYNEQFF	TGCGCCAGCAGCCCCAGGGGGGGGCCTTACAATGAGCAGTTCTTC
TRBV29-1	TRBJ1-1	few	.	CSVEDLGQFLGEAFF	TGCAGCGTTGAAGATCTAGGACAGTTCTTGGGTGAAGCTTTCTTT
TRBV18	TRBJ1-1	.	.	CASSSGQLFGTEAFF	TGTGCCAGCTCTTCGGGGCAGTTATTTGGGACTGAAGCTTTCTTT
TRBV25-1	TRBJ2-7	.	TRBD1	CASRETGGGEQYF	TGTGCCAGCAGGGAGACAGGGGGCGGCGAGCAGTACTTC
TRBV2	TRBJ1-5	few	.	CASSDQEGGYQPQHF	TGTGCCAGCAGCGACCAGGAAGGGGGATATCAGCCCCAGCATTTT
TRBV29-1	TRBJ2-3	.	TRBD1	CSAQGAFRYF	TGCAGCGCCCAGGGGGCCTTTAGGTATTTT
TRBV29-1	TRBJ2-5	many	TRBD1	CSVNKDRAKSAQYF	TGCAGCGTTAACAAGGACAGGGCCAAGTCGGCCCAGTACTTC
TRBV5-1	TRBJ2-5	many	.	CASSPGGQGYVETQYF	TGCGCCAGCAGCCCCGGGGGACAAGGGTATGTGGAGACCCAGTACTTC
TRBV7-2	TRBJ1-2	few	.	CASSPLGYTSGGYTF	TGTGCCAGCAGCCCCCTGGGGTACACCTCCGGGGGGTACACCTTC
TRBV7-6	TRBJ2-2	many	.	CASRRTVEGTGELFF	TGTGCCAGCCGGCGGACAGTAGAGGGTACCGGGGAGCTGTTTTTT
TRBV20-1	TRBJ2-7	.	.	CSAITGPPYEQYF	TGCAGTGCCATCACCGGACCCCCCTACGAGCAGTACTTC
TRBV20-1	TRBJ1-2	many	.	CSASDGSLPTNYGYTF	TGCAGTGCTAGTGACGGGAGTTTACCTACTAACTATGGCTACACCTTC
TRBV6-2/TRBV6-3	TRBJ1-5	.	.	CASKDGGSNQTQHF	TGTGCCAGCAAGGATGGGGGGAGCAATCAGACCCAGCATTTT
TRBV3-1	TRBJ2-7	many	.	CASSQARTAEQYF	TGTGCCAGCAGCCAAGCTCGGACAGCCGAGCAGTACTTC
TRBV6-2/TRBV6-3	TRBJ1-1	many	TRBD1	CASSYNPGGSHTEAFF	TGTGCCAGCAGCTACAATCCAGGGGGCAGTCACACTGAAGCTTTCTTT